Sequencing of this T cell receptor (beta chain) was carried out in a study of cytomegalovirus exposure and HLA in healthy donors. Study summary: HLA-typed donors contributed 80 million or so unique TCRs, which were held in an early data release. Study-wide findings and caveats: Exclusion as indistinguishable affected some V segments, including TRBV6-2 and TRBV6-3.

V shed 1 base, J shed 4 bases, and the junction held 0 bases outside the gene matches. The CDR3 runs 14 residues. Germline V gives CDR1 SGHVS, CDR2 FQNEAQ. This clone was recorded a few times. Its antigen remains unknown. PCR used 60 Vbeta primers and 13 Jbeta primers. Some clones are missing from TCRdb's copy, which holds only in-frame ones; the method was immunoSEQ multiplex PCR. The sample yields some 130,000 clones, roughly 85% seen once. The sequencing input was PBMCs. The rearrangement joins TRBV7-8 to TRBJ2-3; 9 bases align to TRBD1. This sequence was found in a man aged 40-49 years in good health and CMV-seropositive. CDR3 protein: CASSLGQGADTQYF. The CDR3 DNA reads TGTGCCAGCAGCTTAGGACAGGGGGCAGATACGCAGTATTTT. The entire variable domain, with the rest obtained from reference TRBV7-8 and TRBJ2-3, is as follows: GAGVSQSPRYKVAKRGQDVALRCDPISGHVSLFWYQQALGQGPEFLTYFQNEAQLDKSGLPSDRFFAERPEGSVSTLKIQRTQQEDSAVYLCASSLGQGADTQYFGPGTRLTVL.